This TCR beta chain stems from a study of blood T cell repertoires in COVID-19. Study in general: Acute and convalescent COVID-19 samples came from the United States, Italy and Spain.

This CDR3 comprises 15 residues. Trimming left V 2 bases short and J 1 base short, with 11 bases between. The germline gives CDR1 SNHLY, CDR2 FYNNEI. Profiled with immunoSEQ multiplex PCR; TCRdb holds only in-frame clones, not every one. The table records approximately 230,000 clones, 65% to 90% of them present only once. The sequencing sample was made of peripheral blood. The sequence was obtained from a woman aged 80 or over with active or convalescent COVID-19. The chain carries TRBV2 and TRBJ1-1; D gene unclear. In nucleotides, the CDR3 is TGTGCCAGCAGTGAAAGAGGGCTCAGGAACACTGAAGCTTTCTTT. Protein sequence: CASSERGLRNTEAFF. Complete variable domain (other parts from reference TRBV2 and TRBJ1-1): EPEVTQTPSHQVTQMGQEVILRCVPISNHLYFYWYRQILGQKVEFLVSFYNNEISEKSEIFDDQFSVERPDGSNFTLKIRSTKLEDSAMYFCASSERGLRNTEAFFGQGTRLTVV.